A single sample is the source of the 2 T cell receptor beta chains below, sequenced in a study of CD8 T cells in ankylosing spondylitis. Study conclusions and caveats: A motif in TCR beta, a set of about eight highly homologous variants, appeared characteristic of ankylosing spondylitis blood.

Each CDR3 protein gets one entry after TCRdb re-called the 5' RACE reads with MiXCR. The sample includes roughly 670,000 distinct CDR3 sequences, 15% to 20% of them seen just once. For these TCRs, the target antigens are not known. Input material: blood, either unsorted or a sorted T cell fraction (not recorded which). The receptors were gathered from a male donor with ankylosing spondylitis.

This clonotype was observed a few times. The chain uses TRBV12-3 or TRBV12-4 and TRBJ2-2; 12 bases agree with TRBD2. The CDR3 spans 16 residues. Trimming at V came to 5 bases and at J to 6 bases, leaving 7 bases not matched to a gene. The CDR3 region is CASSPRLAGVAGELFF. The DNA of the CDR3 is TGTGCCAGCAGTCCCCGACTAGCGGGGGTGGCCGGGGAGCTGTTTTTT.

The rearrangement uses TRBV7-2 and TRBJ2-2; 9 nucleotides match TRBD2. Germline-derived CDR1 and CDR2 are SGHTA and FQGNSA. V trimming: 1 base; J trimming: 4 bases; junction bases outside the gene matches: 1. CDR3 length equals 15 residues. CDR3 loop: CASSLVSGSTGELFF. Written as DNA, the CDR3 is TGTGCCAGCAGCTTAGTTAGCGGGAGCACCGGGGAGCTGTTTTTT.